Listed below are T cell receptor beta chains from one sample, sequenced in a study of blood T cell repertoires in COVID-19. Repertoires were generated with immunoSEQ multiplex PCR, while TCRdb's copy carries only in-frame clones and drops some. This table holds about 260,000 clones, approximately 91% found once. Sequencing was performed on peripheral blood. These receptors originate from a person aged 18-29 years with COVID-19, enrolled during active disease. The CDR3 runs from the conserved cysteine through the conserved F or W. Fields, in order: V gene, J gene, CDR3 protein.

v_gene: TRBV9; j_gene: TRBJ2-7; CDR3aa: CASSVSTGSYEQYF
v_gene: TRBV7-9; j_gene: TRBJ2-7; CDR3aa: CASSFSAGPYEQYF
v_gene: TRBV27; j_gene: TRBJ2-1; CDR3aa: CASSLLSGRGAKWEQFF
v_gene: TRBV25-1; j_gene: TRBJ2-7; CDR3aa: CASSSPSRAGGYEQYF
v_gene: TRBV28; j_gene: TRBJ1-2; CDR3aa: CASCQGNYGYTF
v_gene: TRBV28; j_gene: TRBJ1-2; CDR3aa: CASSFLGQGLDGYTF
v_gene: TRBV27; j_gene: TRBJ2-3; CDR3aa: CASSPILTSGSTDTQYF
v_gene: TRBV9; j_gene: TRBJ2-3; CDR3aa: CASSGTSTDTQYF
v_gene: TRBV11-2; j_gene: TRBJ2-2; CDR3aa: CASSFQGAGELFF
v_gene: TRBV19; j_gene: TRBJ1-1; CDR3aa: CASKPGNTEAFF
v_gene: TRBV3-1/TRBV3-2; j_gene: TRBJ2-3; CDR3aa: CASSPAAGGADTQYF
v_gene: TRBV15; j_gene: TRBJ1-4; CDR3aa: CATSRDSRTGNEKLFF
v_gene: TRBV24-1; j_gene: TRBJ2-7; CDR3aa: CATSDSAGQSTYEQYF
v_gene: TRBV15; j_gene: TRBJ2-5; CDR3aa: CATSSGTGGWETQYF
v_gene: TRBV6-5; j_gene: TRBJ2-7; CDR3aa: CASRLGGEQYF
v_gene: TRBV11-2; j_gene: TRBJ1-4; CDR3aa: CASSSRGRTNEKLFF
v_gene: TRBV11-3; j_gene: TRBJ2-1; CDR3aa: CASSPGGLVRFF
v_gene: TRBV19; j_gene: TRBJ2-7; CDR3aa: CASSASGRGYEQYF
v_gene: TRBV11-2; j_gene: TRBJ2-4; CDR3aa: CASSLPGLAGNIQYF
v_gene: TRBV12-5; j_gene: TRBJ2-3; CDR3aa: CASGLGLATDTQYF
v_gene: TRBV28; j_gene: TRBJ1-1; CDR3aa: CASSPPFSGNTEAFF
v_gene: TRBV6-5; j_gene: TRBJ1-1; CDR3aa: CASSYSGQAPNGAFF
v_gene: TRBV5-4; j_gene: TRBJ1-6; CDR3aa: CATQGPPPNNSPLHF
v_gene: TRBV10-3; j_gene: TRBJ1-2; CDR3aa: CAISRQIELSF
v_gene: TRBV10-3; j_gene: TRBJ1-1; CDR3aa: CAISDRGNTEAFF